This TCR beta chain was sequenced during a study of radiation and T cells in renal cell carcinoma. Study-level points and caveats: From baseline, blood top tumor clonotypes peaked at 2 weeks post-radiation.

The time point here: blood 4 weeks post-SBRT, at nephrectomy. The sample's treatment: 15 Gy SBRT to primary tumor, nephrectomy 4 weeks later. Nephrectomy followed 15 Gy stereotactic body radiation by 4 weeks. Blood was sampled at baseline, 2 weeks and 4 weeks after SBRT. Some clones are missing from TCRdb's copy, which holds only in-frame ones; the method was immunoSEQ multiplex PCR. The sample shows 90,000 to 100,000 clones, around 84% of them seen only once. Of note for this clone: Its specificity is not known.

The V end was cut by 2 bases, the J end by 5 bases, with 6 bases between. This CDR3 is built from 13 residues. Germline values: CDR1 MGHDK, CDR2 SYGVNS. The material was blood, obtained from a patient whose treatment included radiotherapy and nephrectomy. The chain employs TRBV25-1 and TRBJ1-4; D call uncertain. The source is a man aged 55-75 years with renal cell carcinoma. CDR3 nucleotides: TGTGCCAGCAGTGAACCGGTAAATGAAAAACTGTTTTTT. It specifies CASSEPVNEKLFF.